A selection of T cell receptor beta chains follows, all from one sample in a study of T cell responses to AZD1222 COVID-19 vaccine. TCRdb's table, derived via immunoSEQ multiplex PCR, lists solely in-frame clones and lacks some. The sample lists about 100,000 clones, around 91% seen once, with 18% in the top ten. Sequenced material: peripheral blood, taken on day 0 of AZD1222 vaccination. The receptors stem from an adult in good health. Both conserved end residues are part of each CDR3. Each record gives: D gene, V gene, clone size, J gene, CDR3 protein, CDR3 DNA. The D gene is left open where the match is weak. Not every row has a clone size; where given, it reads once, few, many or a size class.

d_gene: .
v_gene: TRBV12-3/TRBV12-4
abundance: .
j_gene: TRBJ2-7
CDR3aa: CASSRLAGPEQYF
CDR3nt: TGTGCCAGCAGTCGATTGGCAGGGCCCGAGCAGTACTTC

d_gene: TRBD1
v_gene: TRBV19
abundance: .
j_gene: TRBJ1-2
CDR3aa: CASSTGLRGYTF
CDR3nt: TGTGCCAGTTCGACAGGGCTGAGGGGCTACACCTTC

d_gene: .
v_gene: TRBV7-8
abundance: .
j_gene: TRBJ1-2
CDR3aa: CASSFTRGGYTF
CDR3nt: TGTGCCAGCAGCTTTACAAGGGGTGGCTACACCTTC

d_gene: TRBD2
v_gene: TRBV7-6
abundance: .
j_gene: TRBJ2-1
CDR3aa: CASSPRLVGGSYNEQFF
CDR3nt: TGTGCCAGCAGCCCACGGTTAGTGGGGGGGTCCTACAATGAGCAGTTCTTC

d_gene: TRBD1
v_gene: TRBV9
abundance: .
j_gene: TRBJ1-2
CDR3aa: CASSGTGTAGYTF
CDR3nt: TGTGCCAGCAGCGGAACCGGGACAGCTGGCTACACCTTC

d_gene: .
v_gene: TRBV12-5
abundance: .
j_gene: TRBJ1-1
CDR3aa: CASGSYLGVIENTEAFF
CDR3nt: TGTGCTAGTGGTTCCTACCTAGGGGTAATAGAGAACACTGAAGCTTTCTTT

d_gene: .
v_gene: TRBV5-1
abundance: once
j_gene: TRBJ2-1
CDR3aa: CASSFSGGPNNEQFF
CDR3nt: TGCGCCAGCAGCTTTAGTGGGGGGCCCAACAATGAGCAGTTCTTC

d_gene: .
v_gene: TRBV5-4
abundance: .
j_gene: TRBJ1-6
CDR3aa: CASTDQGSSYNSPLHF
CDR3nt: TGTGCCAGCACCGATCAAGGGAGCTCCTATAATTCACCCCTCCACTTT

d_gene: .
v_gene: TRBV5-1
abundance: .
j_gene: TRBJ2-3
CDR3aa: CASSLDSFSDTQYF
CDR3nt: TGCGCCAGCAGCTTGGACAGCTTTTCCGATACGCAGTATTTT

d_gene: TRBD1
v_gene: TRBV2
abundance: .
j_gene: TRBJ1-1
CDR3aa: CASSGQGGDTEAFF
CDR3nt: TGTGCCAGCAGTGGACAGGGCGGGGACACTGAAGCTTTCTTT

d_gene: .
v_gene: TRBV6-5
abundance: .
j_gene: TRBJ2-7
CDR3aa: CASSYETSPYEQYF
CDR3nt: TGTGCCAGCAGTTACGAGACTTCCCCCTACGAGCAGTACTTC

d_gene: .
v_gene: TRBV5-1
abundance: once
j_gene: TRBJ1-2
CDR3aa: CASRRTTEDGYTF
CDR3nt: TGCGCCAGCAGAAGGACAACCGAGGATGGCTACACCTTC

d_gene: TRBD1
v_gene: TRBV6-5
abundance: .
j_gene: TRBJ1-5
CDR3aa: CASSDFETGPQPQHF
CDR3nt: TGTGCCAGCAGCGACTTCGAGACAGGGCCCCAGCCCCAGCATTTT

d_gene: .
v_gene: TRBV6-5
abundance: few
j_gene: TRBJ2-7
CDR3aa: CASSYSRGYEQYF
CDR3nt: TGTGCCAGCAGTTACTCTAGGGGTTACGAGCAGTACTTC

d_gene: .
v_gene: TRBV6-4
abundance: .
j_gene: TRBJ2-3
CDR3aa: CASSDEGGQTHTQYF
CDR3nt: TGTGCCAGCAGTGATGAGGGGGGCCAGACACATACGCAGTATTTT

d_gene: TRBD1
v_gene: TRBV7-9
abundance: .
j_gene: TRBJ1-2
CDR3aa: CASSHDRGFLGYTF
CDR3nt: TGTGCCAGCAGTCACGACAGGGGTTTTTTGGGCTACACCTTC

d_gene: TRBD1
v_gene: TRBV19
abundance: many
j_gene: TRBJ2-7
CDR3aa: CASSPGQDYEQYF
CDR3nt: TGTGCCAGTAGCCCGGGACAGGACTACGAGCAGTACTTC

d_gene: .
v_gene: TRBV10-3
abundance: .
j_gene: TRBJ1-1
CDR3aa: CAISEGIKEGEAFF
CDR3nt: TGTGCCATCAGTGAGGGGATAAAGGAGGGTGAAGCTTTCTTT

d_gene: TRBD1
v_gene: TRBV6-5
abundance: few
j_gene: TRBJ1-6
CDR3aa: CASNPRTGWAPLHF
CDR3nt: TGTGCCAGCAATCCCCGGACAGGCTGGGCACCCCTCCACTTT

d_gene: .
v_gene: TRBV10-3
abundance: .
j_gene: TRBJ2-7
CDR3aa: CAISDSSGPSYEQYF
CDR3nt: TGTGCCATCAGTGATTCGTCGGGGCCTTCCTACGAGCAGTACTTC

d_gene: TRBD1
v_gene: TRBV19
abundance: .
j_gene: TRBJ1-5
CDR3aa: CASSNPGQGLGPQHF
CDR3nt: TGTGCCAGTAGCAACCCAGGACAGGGCTTGGGGCCCCAGCATTTT

d_gene: .
v_gene: TRBV5-4
abundance: .
j_gene: TRBJ2-7
CDR3aa: CASSRETPTPYEQYF
CDR3nt: TGTGCCAGCAGCCGAGAAACACCAACCCCCTACGAGCAGTACTTC

d_gene: .
v_gene: TRBV29-1
abundance: .
j_gene: TRBJ1-1
CDR3aa: CSVVENTEAFF
CDR3nt: TGCAGCGTTGTAGAGAACACTGAAGCTTTCTTT

d_gene: TRBD1
v_gene: TRBV29-1
abundance: few
j_gene: TRBJ2-2
CDR3aa: CSVAVTGDFGELFF
CDR3nt: TGCAGCGTTGCAGTGACAGGGGATTTTGGGGAGCTGTTTTTT

d_gene: .
v_gene: TRBV11-2
abundance: .
j_gene: TRBJ2-1
CDR3aa: CASSSIRGQAPYNEQFF
CDR3nt: TGTGCCAGCAGCTCGATAAGGGGCCAGGCCCCTTACAATGAGCAGTTCTTC

d_gene: .
v_gene: TRBV4-2
abundance: .
j_gene: TRBJ2-1
CDR3aa: CASSQETKGSGAYSGEQFF
CDR3nt: TGTGCCAGCAGCCAAGAAACCAAAGGAAGTGGGGCCTATTCTGGTGAGCAGTTCTTC

d_gene: .
v_gene: TRBV29-1
abundance: .
j_gene: TRBJ2-3
CDR3aa: CSVAGTLTDTQYF
CDR3nt: TGCAGCGTTGCGGGGACACTCACAGATACGCAGTATTTT

d_gene: TRBD1
v_gene: TRBV5-4
abundance: .
j_gene: TRBJ1-2
CDR3aa: CASSTPDRVEYGYTF
CDR3nt: TGTGCCAGCAGCACTCCGGACAGGGTTGAATATGGCTACACCTTC

d_gene: .
v_gene: TRBV23-1
abundance: .
j_gene: TRBJ2-4
CDR3aa: CASSQITGPRFAKNIQYF
CDR3nt: TGCGCCAGCAGTCAGATAACGGGTCCCCGTTTCGCCAAAAACATTCAGTACTTC

d_gene: .
v_gene: TRBV27
abundance: many
j_gene: TRBJ2-5
CDR3aa: CASSSYQTHQETQYF
CDR3nt: TGTGCCAGCAGTTCCTACCAGACACACCAAGAGACCCAGTACTTC

d_gene: TRBD2
v_gene: TRBV7-3
abundance: .
j_gene: TRBJ2-5
CDR3aa: CASSLMGVGLAGQQETQYF
CDR3nt: TGTGCCAGCAGCTTAATGGGGGTGGGGCTAGCGGGTCAACAAGAGACCCAGTACTTC

d_gene: .
v_gene: TRBV5-6
abundance: many
j_gene: TRBJ1-1
CDR3aa: CASSADFEAFF
CDR3nt: TGTGCCAGCAGCGCCGACTTTGAAGCTTTCTTT

d_gene: .
v_gene: TRBV4-1
abundance: .
j_gene: TRBJ1-3
CDR3aa: CASSQDIGGRSGNTIYF
CDR3nt: TGCGCCAGCAGCCAAGACATCGGGGGTCGCTCTGGAAACACCATATATTTT

d_gene: .
v_gene: TRBV7-9
abundance: .
j_gene: TRBJ2-1
CDR3aa: CASSLASAAYSYNEQFF
CDR3nt: TGTGCCAGCAGCTTAGCATCGGCGGCTTACTCCTACAATGAGCAGTTCTTC

d_gene: .
v_gene: TRBV5-1
abundance: many
j_gene: TRBJ2-2
CDR3aa: CASSSLPPDSLTGELFF
CDR3nt: TGCGCCAGCAGCTCGCTACCACCGGACAGCCTCACCGGGGAGCTGTTTTTT